This TCR beta chain was profiled in a study of CD8+CD57+ T cells in acquired aplastic anemia. This clonotype was recorded many times. Researchers used genomic DNA as the template to profile TCR beta VDJ and CDR3. TCRdb reprocessed the reads via MiXCR and lists one record per CDR3 protein. The data hold 150,000 to 200,000 distinct CDR3 sequences, with around 52% observed a single time. Before being chosen for sequencing, patients had shown CD8+CD57+ cell expansion by flow cytometry. The specimen was sorted CD4+, CD8+, or CD8+CD57+ T cells (not recorded which) from PBMCs. The TCR originated in a human donor with aplastic anemia.

The CDR3 coding sequence is TGTGCCAGCAGCGCGGGCGGGACGAGCACAGATACGCAGTATTTT. Its protein is CASSAGGTSTDTQYF. The chain links TRBV3-1 to TRBJ2-3; maybe TRBD2 (6 bases). V lost 5 bases and J lost 0, with 12 bases in between. The CDR3 runs to 15 residues. Per germline, CDR1 LGHDT and CDR2 YNNKEL (reference sequence).